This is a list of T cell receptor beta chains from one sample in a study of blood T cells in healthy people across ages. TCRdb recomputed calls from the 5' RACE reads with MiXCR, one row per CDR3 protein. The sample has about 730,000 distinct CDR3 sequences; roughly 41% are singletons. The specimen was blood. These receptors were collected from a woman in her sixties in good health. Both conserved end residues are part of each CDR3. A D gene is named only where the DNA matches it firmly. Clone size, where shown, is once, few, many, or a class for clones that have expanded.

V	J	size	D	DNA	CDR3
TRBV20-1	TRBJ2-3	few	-	TGCAGTGCTTCGCCGGAATCCACAGATACGCAGTATTTT	CSASPESTDTQYF
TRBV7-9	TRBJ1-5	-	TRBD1	TGTGCCAGCAGCACTTCCAGGGGGCCGGGTCTTTCGCCCCAGCATTTT	CASSTSRGPGLSPQHF
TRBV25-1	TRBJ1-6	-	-	TGTGCCAGCAGTGATCATGCAGGGATTTCACCCCTCCACTTT	CASSDHAGISPLHF
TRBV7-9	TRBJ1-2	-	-	TGTGCCAGCAGTGGCCAGGGAAGGAACTATGGCTACACCTTC	CASSGQGRNYGYTF
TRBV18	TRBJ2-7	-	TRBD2	TGTGCCAGCTCACCAGGAGCGGGGGGTCCCTACGAGCAGTACTTC	CASSPGAGGPYEQYF
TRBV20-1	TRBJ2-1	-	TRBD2	TGCAGTGCTAGAGATTCCGGACTAGCGGGAGGAGTTAGCTCCTACAATGAGCAGTTCTTC	CSARDSGLAGGVSSYNEQFF
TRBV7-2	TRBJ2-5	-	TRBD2	TGTGCCAGCAGCTTACAAGCGGGAGAGACCCGGTACTTC	CASSLQAGETRYF
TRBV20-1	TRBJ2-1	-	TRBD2	TGCAGTGCCCTGCAACGCCTAGCGGGAGTTTCCTACAATGAGCAGTTCTTC	CSALQRLAGVSYNEQFF
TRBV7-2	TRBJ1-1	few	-	TGTGCCAGCAACCAACAGGGGAACACTGAAGCTTTCTTT	CASNQQGNTEAFF
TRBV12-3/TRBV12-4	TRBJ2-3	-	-	TGTGCCAGCAGTTTGGGGGCTCCAGATACGCAGTATTTT	CASSLGAPDTQYF
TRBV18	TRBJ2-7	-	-	TGTGCCAGCTCACCGGGGGGCAAGGGCGGTTACGAGCAGTACTTC	CASSPGGKGGYEQYF
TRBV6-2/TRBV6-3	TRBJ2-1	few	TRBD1	TGTGCCAGCAGTTACCTAGTAGGGACAGGGCATTTCGTTGAGCAGTTCTTC	CASSYLVGTGHFVEQFF
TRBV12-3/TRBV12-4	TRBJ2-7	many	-	TGTGCCAGCAGTTCTCTCCCCCAGGGCCTCGAGCAGTACTTC	CASSSLPQGLEQYF
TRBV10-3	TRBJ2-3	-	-	TGTGCCTTTTCCCGGACAGTCACAGATACGCAGTATTTT	CAFSRTVTDTQYF
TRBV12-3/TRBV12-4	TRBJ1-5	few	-	TGTGCCAGCAGTCATACCAGTAGCAATCAGCCCCAGCATTTT	CASSHTSSNQPQHF
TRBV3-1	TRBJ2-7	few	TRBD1	TGTGCCAGCAGCAATGGACAGGGCCTCATCTCCGAGCAGTACTTC	CASSNGQGLISEQYF
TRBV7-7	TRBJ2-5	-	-	TGTGCCAGCAGCTTAGGCGGAACCAAGCAGGAGACCCAGTACTTC	CASSLGGTKQETQYF
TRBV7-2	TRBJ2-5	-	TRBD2	TGTGCCAGCAGCGCGATTAGCGGGAGGGCCGACAATGAGCAGTACTTC	CASSAISGRADNEQYF
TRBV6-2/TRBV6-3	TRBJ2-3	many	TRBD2	TGTGCCAGCAGTTACACGACTAGCGGCACAGATACGCAGTATTTT	CASSYTTSGTDTQYF
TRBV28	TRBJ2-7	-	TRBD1	TGTGCCAGCAGTTCCCCAGGGGGCCCAAGCTCCTACGAGCAGTACTTC	CASSSPGGPSSYEQYF
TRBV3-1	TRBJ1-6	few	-	TGTGCCAGCCGGGGAGTGGATAATTCACCCCTCCACTTT	CASRGVDNSPLHF
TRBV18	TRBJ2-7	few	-	TGTGCCAGCTCGGCCGAGGGTTCCCCCTACGAGCAGTACTTC	CASSAEGSPYEQYF
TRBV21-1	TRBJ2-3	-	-	TGTGCCAGCACCACCGACGGCTTGTGGGCCACGGCCCCGATCACAGATACGCAGTATTTT	CASTTDGLWATAPITDTQYF
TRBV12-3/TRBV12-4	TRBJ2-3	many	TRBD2	TGTGCCAGCAGCCGCGGGGGACCCACAGATACGCAGTATTTT	CASSRGGPTDTQYF
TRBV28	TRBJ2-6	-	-	TGTGCCAGCAGCTTATATGCGGGGACTGGGGCCAACGTCCTGACTTTC	CASSLYAGTGANVLTF
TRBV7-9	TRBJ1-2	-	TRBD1	TGTGCCAGCAGCTTGCCGGACAGGGAATATAGGGGCTATGGCTACACCTTC	CASSLPDREYRGYGYTF
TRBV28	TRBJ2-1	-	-	TGTGCCAGCTTAAGGGGGAATGAGGGAGAGACCCAGTTCTTC	CASLRGNEGETQFF
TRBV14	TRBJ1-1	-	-	TGTGCCAGCAGCCAAGAACTGGTCACTGAAGCTTTCTTT	CASSQELVTEAFF
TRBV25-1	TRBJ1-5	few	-	TGTGCCAGCAGTGAATCGGGCATTCAAGGCAATCAGCCCCAGCATTTT	CASSESGIQGNQPQHF
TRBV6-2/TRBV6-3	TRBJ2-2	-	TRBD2	TGTGCCAGCGGGACGGGGGGTGTTTTCACCGGGGAGCTGTTTTTT	CASGTGGVFTGELFF
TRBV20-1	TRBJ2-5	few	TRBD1	TGCAGTGCTAGACCGGGGACAGCCACGCCAACCCAGTACTTC	CSARPGTATPTQYF
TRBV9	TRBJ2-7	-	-	TGTGCCAGCAGCGTAGGACCAGGACAGAACTACGAGCAGTACTTC	CASSVGPGQNYEQYF
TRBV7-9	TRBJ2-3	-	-	TGTGCCAGCAGCCTCACTCTTCTAGGGCTCACCGACACAGATACGCAGTATTTT	CASSLTLLGLTDTDTQYF
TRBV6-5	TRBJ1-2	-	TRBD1	TGTGCCAGCAGTTACGCTGTGCAGGGGGATGGCTACACCTTC	CASSYAVQGDGYTF
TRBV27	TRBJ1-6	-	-	TGTGCCAGCAGCCTCCCGACAGGTTATAATTCACCCCTCCACTTT	CASSLPTGYNSPLHF
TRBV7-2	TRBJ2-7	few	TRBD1	TGTGCCAGCAGCTCCGGGACAGGGGCACAGGGCACCCAGTACTTC	CASSSGTGAQGTQYF
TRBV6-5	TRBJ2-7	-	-	TGTGCCAGCAGTTACGATAGCGGTGGGTGGAACGGGCAGTACTTC	CASSYDSGGWNGQYF
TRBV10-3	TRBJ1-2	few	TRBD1	TGTGCCATCAGTGAACCGGACAGGGCAAATAACTATGGCTACACCTTC	CAISEPDRANNYGYTF
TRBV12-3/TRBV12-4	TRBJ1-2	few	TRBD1	TGTGCCGCCCGGGGACAGGACTCCCTTTTCTATGGCTACACCTTC	CAARGQDSLFYGYTF
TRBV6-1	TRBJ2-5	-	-	TGTGCCAGCAGTGAAGGGGTACTACCATTTGAGACCCAGTACTTC	CASSEGVLPFETQYF
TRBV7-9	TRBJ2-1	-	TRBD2	TGTGCCAGCAGCTTAATGGGGGTCACTAGCGGGGGGCACAATGAGCAGTTCTTC	CASSLMGVTSGGHNEQFF
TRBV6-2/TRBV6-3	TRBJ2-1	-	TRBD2	TGTGCCAGCAGTAATAGCGGGAGGCCCTACAATGAGCAGTTCTTC	CASSNSGRPYNEQFF
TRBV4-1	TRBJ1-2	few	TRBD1	TGCGCCAGCAGCCAGGGACTCCGGGACAGGCTCTATGGCTACACCTTC	CASSQGLRDRLYGYTF
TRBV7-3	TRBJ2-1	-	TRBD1	TGTGCCAGCAGCTCAGCAGGGACAGTGTCCTACAATGAGCAGTTCTTC	CASSSAGTVSYNEQFF
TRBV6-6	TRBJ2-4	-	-	TGTGCCAGCAGCCCAGAACTAGCCAAAAACATTCAGTACTTC	CASSPELAKNIQYF
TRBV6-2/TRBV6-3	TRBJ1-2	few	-	TGTGCCAGCAGTCTCAGCGACAAAGCCTATGGCTACACCTTC	CASSLSDKAYGYTF
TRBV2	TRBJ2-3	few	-	TGTGCCAGCAGTGAAGGGGAGGTTGCCGACACAGATACGCAGTATTTT	CASSEGEVADTDTQYF
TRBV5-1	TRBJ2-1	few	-	TGCGCCAGCAGTTGGCTCGGGGGAGGAGGATTTGAGGGCAATGAGCAGTTCTTC	CASSWLGGGGFEGNEQFF
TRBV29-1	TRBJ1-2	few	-	TGCAGCTTCATGGAGGGGGAGGCCTATGGCTACACCTTC	CSFMEGEAYGYTF
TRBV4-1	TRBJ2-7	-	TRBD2	TGCGCCAGCAGCCAAGAGAAGCTTGCCCTAGCGGGAAGAGGGTCTTTGATCGAGCAGTACTTC	CASSQEKLALAGRGSLIEQYF